The 23 T cell receptor beta chains below come from one sample, sequenced in a study of cytotoxic CD8 clonotypes in ibrutinib-treated CLL. The data were produced by immunoSEQ multiplex PCR, yet TCRdb's version contains in-frame clones alone and is incomplete. The table records some 58,000 clones, about 65% of them present only once. The sample here was PBMCs, taken after 12 months of ibrutinib treatment. The receptors stem from a human donor with chronic lymphocytic leukemia.

By proportion, this clone is large. The rearrangement links TRBV15 to TRBJ2-5; 11 bases agree with TRBD1. Trimming removed 5 bases from V and 4 bases from J; junction bases left unmatched: 6. The CDR3 loop spans 15 amino acids. CDR1 and CDR2 (germline): LNHNV, YYDKDF (reference sequence). CDR3 residues: CATSGQGAPGETQYF. The CDR3 bases are TGTGCCACCAGCGGACAGGGGGCTCCAGGAGAGACCCAGTACTTC.

This clone was counted a few times. This chain uses TRBV11-2 with TRBJ1-4; D remains ambiguous. The CDR3 contains 11 residues. The germline CDR1 and CDR2 sequences are SGHAT and FQNNGV. Trimming took off 6 bases at V and 8 bases at J, with 7 bases between the two ends. The CDR3 region has the DNA TGTGCCAGCAGAAAGGAGGAAAAACTGTTTTTT. Translation: CASRKEEKLFF. The full variable domain, rest sourced from reference TRBV11-2 and TRBJ1-4, is EAGVAQSPRYKIIEKRQSVAFWCNPISGHATLYWYQQILGQGPKLLIQFQNNGVVDDSQLPKDRFSAERLKGVDSTLKIQPAKLEDSAVYLCASRKEEKLFFGSGTQLSVL.

CDR3 amino acids: CASSYVPRDDYGYTF. The CDR3, as DNA: TGTGCCAGCAGTTACGTACCCAGGGACGACTATGGCTACACCTTC. The chain couples TRBV6-6 to TRBJ1-2, with D maybe TRBD1 (5 bases). V lost 2 bases, J lost 3 bases, and 13 bases lay in between. This CDR3 contains 15 residues. The germline V gene encodes CDR1 MNHNY and CDR2 SVGAGI (reference sequence).

The gene calls are TRBV11-2 and TRBJ2-5; the D is unclear. Trimming cost V 1 base and J 2 bases, with 11 bases left between them. Germline V gene data show CDR1 as SGHAT and CDR2 as FQNNGV. This CDR3 has 15 residues. CDR3 coding DNA: TGTGCCAGCAGCTTAGTGGCACTATCGCAAGAGACCCAGTACTTC. This sequence encodes CASSLVALSQETQYF.

This clone was seen only a few times. The chain is built from TRBV5-6 and TRBJ1-2; 9 positions match TRBD1. The junction had 10 bases not matched to a gene; V was cut back by 5 bases and J by 5 bases. The CDR3 totals 15 residues. Germline V lookup: CDR1 SGHDT, CDR2 YYEEEE. CDR3 DNA: TGTGCCAGCAGGACGGGACAGGGCGGCAGTTATGGCTACACCTTC. Protein: CASRTGQGGSYGYTF.

The chain has TRBV6-6 and TRBJ1-2, with D possibly matching TRBD1 (5 bases). The CDR3 has 15 amino acids. V dropped 0 bases and J dropped 6 bases, with 14 bases sitting between them. The V gene's germline CDR1 is MNHNY and CDR2 SVGAGI (reference sequence). The DNA for the CDR3 is TGTGCCAGCAGTTACTCCCGGCAGGGTGAGGATGGCTACACCTTC. Protein sequence: CASSYSRQGEDGYTF.

In its sample, this clone was seen many times. The rearrangement links TRBV6-5 to TRBJ2-1; either TRBD1 or TRBD2 may supply D (6 bases each). V lost 10 bases and J 8 bases, leaving 9 bases between the germline ends. There are 10 residues in the CDR3. Looked up from germline, CDR1 is MNHEY and CDR2 is SVGAGI. The DNA for the CDR3 is TGTGCCATCGGGGGCGATGAGCAGTTCTTC. It yields the protein CAIGGDEQFF.

This chain links TRBV19 with TRBJ1-5, with D possibly being TRBD1 (5 bases). The CDR3 contains 15 residues. Per the germline V gene, CDR1 is LNHDA and CDR2 is SQIVND (reference sequence). Trimming removed 2 bases from V and 3 bases from J, with 11 bases in between. In DNA form, the CDR3 reads TGTGCCAGTAGTATACGCAGGGAGCCCAATCAGCCCCAGCATTTT. Encoded protein: CASSIRREPNQPQHF.

V gene TRBV5-4 combines with J gene TRBJ2-3, with D perhaps TRBD1 (5 bases). Germline V gene data show CDR1 as SGHNT and CDR2 as YYREEE (reference sequence). The CDR3 covers 15 residues. The germline V and J ends were trimmed by 2 bases and 3 bases, with 13 bases remaining between them. The CDR3: CASSFRSAGTDTQYF. The CDR3 nucleotides read TGTGCCAGCAGCTTCAGGAGTGCAGGGACAGATACGCAGTATTTT.

This clone was seen only a few times. This chain connects TRBV7-2 to TRBJ1-5; maybe TRBD1 (5 bases). CDR1 SGHTA and CDR2 FQGNSA come from the germline V gene. The CDR3 contains 15 residues. V lost 1 base, J lost 0 bases, and 7 bases lay in between. CDR3 in amino acids: CASSLGQYSNQPQHF. The CDR3 region has the DNA TGTGCCAGCAGCTTAGGACAGTATAGCAATCAGCCCCAGCATTTT.

The CDR3 DNA is TGTGCCAGTAGTATAGAACGGTTGGAGACCCAGTACTTC. It codes for CASSIERLETQYF. The gene calls are TRBV19 and TRBJ2-5; D call uncertain. This CDR3 is 13 amino acids long. Trimming left V 0 bases short and J 5 bases short, with 7 bases between. The germline V gene has CDR1 LNHDA and CDR2 SQIVND (reference sequence).

The chain uses TRBV5-4 and TRBJ2-7; D is perhaps TRBD2 (5 bases). Germline CDR1 SGHNT, CDR2 YYREEE (reference sequence). V was shortened by 2 bases and J by 5 bases, with 8 bases between the two germline ends. This CDR3 is built from 12 residues. The DNA for the CDR3 is TGTGCCAGCAGCTTTGACTACCACGAGCAGTACTTC. As protein: CASSFDYHEQYF.

The chain carries TRBV5-1 and TRBJ2-1, with TRBD2 matching 13 bases. The germline V gene has CDR1 SGHRS and CDR2 YFSETQ. V lost 3 bases and J lost 7; bases outside the gene matches: 4. CDR3 length: 15 amino acids. The CDR3 is CASSSGTSGNNEQFF. CDR3 DNA: TGCGCCAGCAGCTCAGGGACTAGCGGGAATAATGAGCAGTTCTTC.

This sequence joins TRBV10-3 and TRBJ2-7; 7 nucleotides line up with TRBD1. J gave up 4 bases and V 2 bases, and 5 bases lay outside the gene matches. Per the germline V gene, CDR1 is ENHRY and CDR2 is SYGVKD. The CDR3 extends over 14 amino acids. CDR3 amino acids: CAISEVGGPYEQYF. The CDR3 DNA follows: TGTGCCATCAGTGAGGTAGGGGGCCCTTACGAGCAGTACTTC.

The CDR3 sequence: CASRGWGGSTDTQYF. Here the CDR3 DNA reads TGTGCCAGCAGAGGGTGGGGAGGAAGCACAGATACGCAGTATTTT. This rearrangement joins TRBV27 to TRBJ2-3, with D possibly matching TRBD2 (6 bases). This CDR3 is 15 amino acids long. CDR1 and CDR2 (germline): MNHEY, SMNVEV (reference sequence). Trimming left V 6 bases short and J 0 bases short, with 13 bases between.

This chain uses TRBV4-2 with TRBJ2-3; 9 bases map to TRBD2. The trim removed 6 bases at V and 2 bases at J, leaving 15 bases unmatched. There are 18 residues in the CDR3. The germline gives CDR1 LGHNA, CDR2 YNFKEQ. In nucleotides, the CDR3 is TGTGCCAGCAGACGGGGGACGACTAGCGGAGATCCCACAGATACGCAGTATTTT. This sequence encodes CASRRGTTSGDPTDTQYF.

The V and J genes are TRBV6-6 and TRBJ2-5; 9 bases are shared with TRBD1. Germline V lookup: CDR1 MNHNY, CDR2 SVGAGI (reference sequence). J lost 5 bases, V lost 3 bases, and 10 bases had no gene match. This CDR3 has 16 residues. The CDR3 sequence: CASSYGPTGGGETQYF. The CDR3 DNA is TGTGCCAGCAGTTATGGCCCAACAGGGGGCGGTGAGACCCAGTACTTC.

This chain uses TRBV27 with TRBJ2-3; possibly TRBD1 for D (5 bases). This CDR3 contains 20 residues. V shed 4 bases and J shed 1 base, with 27 bases lying between them. CDR1 is MNHEY and CDR2 is SMNVEV in the germline V gene (reference sequence). The CDR3 coding sequence is TGTGCCAGCAGTTCCTCACCTCGACAGCGTACAGACTTCGGCACAGATACGCAGTATTTT. This codes for CASSSSPRQRTDFGTDTQYF.

V usage is TRBV9 and J usage is TRBJ1-1; TRBD1 might be the D (5 bases). Germline V gene lookup returns CDR1 SGDLS and CDR2 YYNGEE. V dropped 0 bases and J dropped 1 base, with 10 bases sitting between them. This CDR3 spans 15 amino acids. CDR3 nucleotides: TGTGCCAGCAGCGTAGGCGGACACCCGAACACTGAAGCTTTCTTT. Translation: CASSVGGHPNTEAFF.

This chain joins TRBV5-5 and TRBJ2-6; D remains unclear. Per the germline V gene, CDR1 is SGHKS and CDR2 is YYEKEE (reference sequence). This CDR3 is built from 15 residues. Trimming took off 0 bases at V and 2 bases at J, with 6 bases between the two ends. The CDR3 DNA follows: TGTGCCAGCAGCTTGGGCGGACCTGGGGCCAACGTCCTGACTTTC. The encoded protein is CASSLGGPGANVLTF.

The chain employs TRBV20-1 and TRBJ1-1; D gene unclear. Trimming removed 6 bases at V and 5 bases at J, with 10 bases between. CDR1 and CDR2 (germline): DFQATT, SNEGSKA (reference sequence). The CDR3 is 11 amino acids. Written as DNA, the CDR3 is TGCAGTGCCCGGCCTTCAACTGAAGCTTTCTTT. The encoded protein is CSARPSTEAFF.

The rearrangement links TRBV7-3 to TRBJ1-1; 7 bases are a match to TRBD1. The V and J ends lost 5 bases and 0 bases, in that order; junction bases with no gene match: 15. The CDR3 contains 18 residues. Germline V lookup: CDR1 SGHTA, CDR2 FQGTGA. CDR3 nucleotide sequence: TGTGCCAGCAGCCTCGTGGCCGTCGGACAGGTTATGAACACTGAAGCTTTCTTT. This gives the protein CASSLVAVGQVMNTEAFF.

The CDR3 protein is CASSREGIPLGTQYF. The CDR3 DNA is TGTGCCAGCAGCCGGGAGGGGATTCCCTTGGGTACGCAGTATTTT. The rearrangement links TRBV14 to TRBJ2-3; 7 positions match TRBD2. The V gene end was trimmed by 4 bases and the J gene end by 8 bases; junction bases not matched to a gene: 12. Germline CDR1 and CDR2: SGHDN and FVKESK. This CDR3 region has 15 residues.